The sequence of this T cell receptor beta chain was determined in a study of Tregs in tolerant kidney transplant recipients. On the study more broadly: The nonmyeloablative bone marrow transplants came from related graft donors, with transient mixed chimerism. Study outcomes and limitations: This study did not directly address biological reproducibility.

A note on this clone: Antigen specificity is unknown. The read gets to within 3 residues of the CDR3 end, and the germline J gene fills in the rest.

Using immunoSEQ multiplex PCR, the repertoire was profiled, and TCRdb retains in-frame clones only, with some absent. The ten most abundant clones cover about 0.82% of a sample with tens of thousands of clones. Thawed PBMCs were FACS-sorted into unstimulated CD4+CD25+CD127- regulatory T cells, CD4+CD25- non-regulatory cells, CD4 and CD8 cells. The CDR3 consists of 15 residues. The V end was cut by 7 bases, the J end by 5 bases, with 23 bases between. Germline CDR1 is DFQATT and CDR2 is SNEGSKA (reference sequence). This sequence joins TRBV20-1 and TRBJ2-5, with D possibly matching TRBD1 (6 bases). The receptor's source is a human donor who received a combined kidney and bone marrow transplant. This specimen consisted of CD4+ T cells from blood, obtained before the transplant. CDR3 DNA, as far as it was read: TGCAGTGTTTCCGGGGTAGGGACAAGGGGGGAGACC. Amino acid sequence: CSVSGVGTRGET. The whole CDR3 region reads CSVSGVGTRGETQYF.